This TCR beta chain originates from a study of control samples from healthy donors and cancer patients. Assay used: immunoSEQ multiplex PCR; TCRdb lists only in-frame clones, some missing. This sample carries roughly 120,000 clones, roughly nine tenths of them seen once, and the ten largest clones take approximately 8%. V was trimmed by 4 bases and J by 5 bases, leaving 12 bases between them. Germline V gene lookup returns CDR1 MNHEY and CDR2 SVGEGT. This CDR3 is built from 14 residues. V gene TRBV6-2 or TRBV6-3 combines with J gene TRBJ2-1, with D maybe TRBD2 (5 bases). This clonotype was obtained from a woman in her late teens or twenties in good health. The sample consisted of blood. CDR3 protein: CASSFDSEDNEQFF. The CDR3 DNA reads as TGTGCCAGCAGTTTTGATAGCGAGGACAATGAGCAGTTCTTC.